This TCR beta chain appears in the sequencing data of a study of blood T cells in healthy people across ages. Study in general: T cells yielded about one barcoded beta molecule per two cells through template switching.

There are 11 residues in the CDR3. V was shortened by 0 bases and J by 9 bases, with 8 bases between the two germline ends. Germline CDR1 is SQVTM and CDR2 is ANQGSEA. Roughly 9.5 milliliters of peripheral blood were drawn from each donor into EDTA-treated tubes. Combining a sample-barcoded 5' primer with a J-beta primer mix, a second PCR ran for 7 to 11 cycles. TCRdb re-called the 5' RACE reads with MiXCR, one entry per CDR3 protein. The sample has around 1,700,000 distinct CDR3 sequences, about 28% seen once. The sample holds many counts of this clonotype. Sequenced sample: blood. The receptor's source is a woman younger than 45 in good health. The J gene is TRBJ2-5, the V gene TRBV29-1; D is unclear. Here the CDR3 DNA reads TGCAGCGTTGAAGATCTCCTCGCCCAGTACTTC. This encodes CSVEDLLAQYF.